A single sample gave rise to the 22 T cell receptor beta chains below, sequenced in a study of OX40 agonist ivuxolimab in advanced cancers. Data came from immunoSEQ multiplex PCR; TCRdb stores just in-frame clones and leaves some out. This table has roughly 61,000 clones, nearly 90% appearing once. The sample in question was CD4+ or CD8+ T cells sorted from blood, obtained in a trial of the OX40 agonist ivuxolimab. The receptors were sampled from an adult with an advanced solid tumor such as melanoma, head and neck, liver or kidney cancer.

The CDR3 sequence is CASNAGGDGKQYF. The CDR3 DNA reads as TGTGCCAGCAATGCGGGGGGAGACGGGAAGCAGTATTTT. The chain combines TRBV28 with TRBJ2-3, with TRBD2 identical over 8 bases. The V gene's germline CDR1 is MDHEN and CDR2 SYDVKM. The CDR3 is 13 residues long. With V trimmed by 7 bases and J by 11 bases, 11 bases remained unmatched. The complete variable domain, with remaining parts taken from reference TRBV28 and TRBJ2-3, reads DVKVTQSSRYLVKRTGEKVFLECVQDMDHENMFWYRQDPGLGLRLIYFSYDVKMKEKGDIPEGYSVSREKKERFSLILESASTNQTSMYLCASNAGGDGKQYFGPGTRLTVL.

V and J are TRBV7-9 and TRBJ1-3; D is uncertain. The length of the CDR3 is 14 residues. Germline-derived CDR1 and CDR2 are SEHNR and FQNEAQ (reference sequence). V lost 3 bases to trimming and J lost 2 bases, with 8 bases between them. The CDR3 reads CASSFLLAGNTIYF. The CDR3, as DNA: TGTGCCAGCAGCTTCTTACTGGCTGGAAACACCATATATTTT.

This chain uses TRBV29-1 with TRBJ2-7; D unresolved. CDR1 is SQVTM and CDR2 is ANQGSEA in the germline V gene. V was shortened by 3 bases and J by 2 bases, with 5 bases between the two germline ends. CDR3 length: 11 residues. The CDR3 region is CSVEGTYEQYF. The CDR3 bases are TGCAGCGTTGAGGGTACCTACGAGCAGTACTTC.

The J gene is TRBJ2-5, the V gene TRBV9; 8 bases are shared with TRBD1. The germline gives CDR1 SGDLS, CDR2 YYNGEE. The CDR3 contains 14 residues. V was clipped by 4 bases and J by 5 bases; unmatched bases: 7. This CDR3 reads CASSSSRGRETQYF. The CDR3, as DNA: TGTGCCAGCAGCTCCTCCAGGGGGCGGGAGACCCAGTACTTC.

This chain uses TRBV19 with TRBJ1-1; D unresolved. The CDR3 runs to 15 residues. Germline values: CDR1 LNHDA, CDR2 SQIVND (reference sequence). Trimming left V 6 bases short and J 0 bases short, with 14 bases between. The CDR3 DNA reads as TGTGCCAGTAGCGCCACCGGAGGGATGAACACTGAAGCTTTCTTT. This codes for CASSATGGMNTEAFF.

In DNA form, the CDR3 reads TGTGCCAGCAGTTACACAGACAGGGGGCGCGAGCAGTACTTC. This translates into CASSYTDRGREQYF. The rearrangement uses TRBV6-6 and TRBJ2-7, with 10 positions matching TRBD1. CDR1 is MNHNY and CDR2 is SVGAGI in the germline V gene (reference sequence). V lost 2 bases and J lost 6; bases outside the gene matches: 4. CDR3 length: 14 residues.

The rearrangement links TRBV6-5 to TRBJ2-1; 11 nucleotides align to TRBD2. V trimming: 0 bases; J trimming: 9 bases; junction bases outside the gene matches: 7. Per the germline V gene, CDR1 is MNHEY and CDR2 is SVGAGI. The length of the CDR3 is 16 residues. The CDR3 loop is CASSYSIPSGGSEQFF. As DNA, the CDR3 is TGTGCCAGCAGTTACTCGATCCCTAGCGGGGGGAGTGAGCAGTTCTTC.

CDR3 protein: CASREDRGRFPRSYGYTF. In nucleotides, the CDR3 is TGCGCCAGCAGGGAGGACAGGGGGCGATTCCCCAGGTCCTATGGCTACACCTTC. This chain connects TRBV10-1 to TRBJ1-2; 11 bases match TRBD1. Germline trimming cut 6 bases from V and 4 bases from J; bases unmatched to any gene: 16. CDR3 length equals 18 residues. Germline V gene lookup returns CDR1 WNHNN and CDR2 SYGVQD (reference sequence).

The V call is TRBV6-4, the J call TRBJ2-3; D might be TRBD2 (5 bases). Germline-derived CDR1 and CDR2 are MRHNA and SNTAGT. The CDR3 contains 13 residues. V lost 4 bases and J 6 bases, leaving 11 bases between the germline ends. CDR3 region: CASSATRVDTQYF. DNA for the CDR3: TGTGCCAGCAGTGCCACTAGGGTGGATACGCAGTATTTT.

The CDR3 region has the DNA TGTGCCAGCAGCTGGGGGGTCGGGGGCCCCCTCCAAGAGACCCAGTACTTC. Its protein product is CASSWGVGGPLQETQYF. The chain joins TRBV5-6 to TRBJ2-5; either TRBD1 or TRBD2 may fit D (6 bases each). V lost 3 bases to trimming and J lost 1 base, with 19 bases between them. CDR3 length equals 17 residues. The germline gives CDR1 SGHDT, CDR2 YYEEEE.

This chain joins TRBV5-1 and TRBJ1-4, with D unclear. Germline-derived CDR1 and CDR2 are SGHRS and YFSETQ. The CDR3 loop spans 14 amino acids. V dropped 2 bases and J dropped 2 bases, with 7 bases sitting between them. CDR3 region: CASSFQQTNEKLFF. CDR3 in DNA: TGCGCCAGCAGCTTTCAACAGACTAATGAAAAACTGTTTTTT.

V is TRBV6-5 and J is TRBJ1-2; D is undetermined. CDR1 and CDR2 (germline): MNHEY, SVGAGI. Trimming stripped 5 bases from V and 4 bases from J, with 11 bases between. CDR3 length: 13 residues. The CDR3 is CASSEPGFYGYTF. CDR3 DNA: TGTGCCAGCAGTGAACCCGGGTTCTATGGCTACACCTTC.

DNA of the CDR3: TGTGCCAGCAGCCCCCAGGTTGGTAGGGGGAATGAAAAACTGTTTTTT. Protein sequence: CASSPQVGRGNEKLFF. The genes are TRBV7-2 and TRBJ1-4; D is perhaps TRBD1 (6 bases). Per germline, CDR1 SGHTA and CDR2 FQGNSA. The CDR3 totals 16 residues. The V end lost 5 bases, the J end lost 5 bases, and 18 bases lay between the germline ends. Full variable domain (outside the CDR3, taken from reference TRBV7-2 and TRBJ1-4): GAGVSQSPSNKVTEKGKDVELRCDPISGHTALYWYRQSLGQGLEFLIYFQGNSAPDKSGLPSDRFSAERTGGSVSTLTIQRTQQEDSAVYLCASSPQVGRGNEKLFFGSGTQLSVL.

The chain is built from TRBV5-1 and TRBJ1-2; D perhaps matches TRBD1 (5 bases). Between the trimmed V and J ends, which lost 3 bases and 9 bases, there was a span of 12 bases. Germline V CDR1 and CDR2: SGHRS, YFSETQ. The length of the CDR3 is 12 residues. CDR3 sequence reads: CASSSTQGSYTF. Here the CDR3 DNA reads TGCGCCAGCAGCTCGACCCAGGGCAGCTACACCTTC. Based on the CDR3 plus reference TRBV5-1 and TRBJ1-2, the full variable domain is KAGVTQTPRYLIKTRGQQVTLSCSPISGHRSVSWYQQTPGQGLQFLFEYFSETQRNKGNFPGRFSGRQFSNSRSEMNVSTLELGDSALYLCASSSTQGSYTFGSGTRLTVV.

The CDR3 region has the DNA TGTGCCTGGAGTGGTAGGTCTACTAATGAAAAACTGTTTTTT. It yields the protein CAWSGRSTNEKLFF. This sequence joins TRBV30 and TRBJ1-4; no definite D call. This CDR3 spans 14 amino acids. Germline V gene sequence: CDR1 GTSNPN, CDR2 SVGIG (reference sequence). V lost 1 base and J lost 2, with 8 bases in between. The whole variable domain, filled in from reference TRBV30 and TRBJ1-4, reads SQTIHQWPATLVQPVGSPLSLECTVEGTSNPNLYWYRQAAGRGLQLLFYSVGIGQISSEVPQNLSASRPQDRQFILSSKKLLLSDSGFYLCAWSGRSTNEKLFFGSGTQLSVL.

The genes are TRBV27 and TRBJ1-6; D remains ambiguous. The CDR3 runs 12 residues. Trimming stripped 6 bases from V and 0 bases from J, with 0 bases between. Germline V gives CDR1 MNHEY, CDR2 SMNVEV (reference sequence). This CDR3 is CASSSYNSPLHF. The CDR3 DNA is TGTGCCAGCAGCTCCTATAATTCACCCCTCCACTTT.

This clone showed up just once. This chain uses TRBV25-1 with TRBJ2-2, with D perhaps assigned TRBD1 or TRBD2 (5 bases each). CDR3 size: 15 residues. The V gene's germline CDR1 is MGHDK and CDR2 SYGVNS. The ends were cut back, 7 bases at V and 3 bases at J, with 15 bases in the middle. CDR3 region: CASTNRDQDTGELFF. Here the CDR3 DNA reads TGTGCCAGCACCAACCGGGACCAAGACACCGGGGAGCTGTTTTTT.

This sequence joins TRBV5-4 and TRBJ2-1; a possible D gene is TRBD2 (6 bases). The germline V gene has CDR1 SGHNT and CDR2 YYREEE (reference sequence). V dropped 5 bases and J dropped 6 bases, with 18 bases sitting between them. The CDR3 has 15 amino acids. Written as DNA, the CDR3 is TGTGCCAGCAGGAACGCCGGGGGTTTCGCCAATGAGCAGTTCTTC. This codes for CASRNAGGFANEQFF.

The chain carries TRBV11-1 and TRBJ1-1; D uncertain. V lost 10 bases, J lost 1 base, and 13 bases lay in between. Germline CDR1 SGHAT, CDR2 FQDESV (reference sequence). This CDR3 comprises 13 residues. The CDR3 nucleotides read TGTGCCACTGCCCTAGAAGGGAACACTGAAGCTTTCTTT. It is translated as CATALEGNTEAFF.

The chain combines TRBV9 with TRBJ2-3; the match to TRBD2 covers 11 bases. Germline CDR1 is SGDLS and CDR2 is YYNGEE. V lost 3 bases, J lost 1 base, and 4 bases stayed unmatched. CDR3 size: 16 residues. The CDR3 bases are TGTGCCAGCAGCGAGCTAGCGGGGGGTGGCACAGATACGCAGTATTTT. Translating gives CASSELAGGGTDTQYF.

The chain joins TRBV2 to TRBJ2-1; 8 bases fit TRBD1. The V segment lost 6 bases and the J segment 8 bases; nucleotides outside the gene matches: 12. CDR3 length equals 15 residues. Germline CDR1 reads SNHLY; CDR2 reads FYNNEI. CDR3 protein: CASSDRQGNVHEQFF. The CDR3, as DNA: TGTGCCAGCAGCGACCGACAGGGGAATGTCCATGAGCAGTTCTTC.

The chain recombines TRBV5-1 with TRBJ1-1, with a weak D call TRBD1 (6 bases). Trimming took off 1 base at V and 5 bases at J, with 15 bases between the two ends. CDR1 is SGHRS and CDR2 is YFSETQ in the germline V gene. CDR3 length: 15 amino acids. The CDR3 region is CASSLRDTLGTEAFF. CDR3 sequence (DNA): TGCGCCAGCAGCTTGAGGGACACCCTGGGGACTGAAGCTTTCTTT.